This is a list of T cell receptor beta chains from one sample in a study of T cells in Graves' hyperthyroidism and ophthalmopathy. In TCRdb, the multiplex PCR reads were re-called with MiXCR into one record per CDR3 protein. Of hundreds of thousands of distinct CDR3 sequences listed, 15% to 20% are singletons. Input material: blood. These receptors were taken from a woman in her late teens or twenties with Graves' ophthalmopathy. Both conserved end residues are part of each CDR3. The D gene is left open where the match is weak. Clone size, where shown, is once, few, many, or a class for clones that have expanded.

v_call: TRBV27
clone_size: many
j_call: TRBJ1-6
d_call: NA
cdr3_aa: CASSLKYAGLNSPLHF
cdr3_nt: TGTGCCAGCAGTTTAAAGTACGCAGGGCTGAATTCACCCCTCCACTTT

v_call: TRBV7-9
clone_size: once
j_call: TRBJ1-6
d_call: NA
cdr3_aa: CASSSNEGLPLHF
cdr3_nt: TGTGCCAGCAGCTCAAACGAGGGGTTACCCCTCCACTTT

v_call: TRBV5-1
clone_size: many
j_call: TRBJ1-6
d_call: NA
cdr3_aa: CASSAQGQGRTPLHF
cdr3_nt: TGCGCCAGCAGCGCGCAGGGGCAGGGAAGGACACCCCTCCACTTT

v_call: TRBV7-2
clone_size: many
j_call: TRBJ2-5
d_call: TRBD2
cdr3_aa: CASSLGASGGWGTQYF
cdr3_nt: TGTGCCAGCAGCTTAGGAGCTAGCGGGGGGTGGGGGACCCAGTACTTC

v_call: TRBV27
clone_size: many
j_call: TRBJ1-2
d_call: TRBD1
cdr3_aa: CASSLYQGQPDGYTF
cdr3_nt: TGTGCCAGCAGTTTATACCAGGGACAGCCTGATGGCTACACCTTC

v_call: TRBV20-1
clone_size: many
j_call: TRBJ2-7
d_call: TRBD1
cdr3_aa: CSASRTGGGNEQYF
cdr3_nt: TGCAGTGCTAGCAGGACAGGGGGGGGCAACGAGCAGTACTTC

v_call: TRBV12-3/TRBV12-4
clone_size: many
j_call: TRBJ1-2
d_call: NA
cdr3_aa: CASSLAGTSHGYTF
cdr3_nt: TGTGCCAGCAGTTTAGCGGGGACATCGCATGGCTACACCTTC

v_call: TRBV20-1
clone_size: NA
j_call: TRBJ2-1
d_call: NA
cdr3_aa: CSVKEARFF
cdr3_nt: TGCAGTGTCAAGGAGGCGCGGTTCTTC

v_call: TRBV6-4
clone_size: NA
j_call: TRBJ2-1
d_call: NA
cdr3_aa: CASSDSLYNEQFF
cdr3_nt: TGTGCCAGCAGTGACTCCCTATACAATGAGCAGTTCTTC

v_call: TRBV6-1
clone_size: many
j_call: TRBJ1-1
d_call: TRBD1
cdr3_aa: CASTSTGVNTEAFF
cdr3_nt: TGTGCCAGCACCTCGACAGGGGTGAACACTGAAGCTTTCTTT

v_call: TRBV28
clone_size: NA
j_call: TRBJ1-3
d_call: NA
cdr3_aa: CAGTQADGNTIYF
cdr3_nt: TGTGCTGGGACTCAGGCTGACGGAAACACCATATATTTT

v_call: TRBV7-9
clone_size: many
j_call: TRBJ2-3
d_call: NA
cdr3_aa: CASRMGALTDTQYF
cdr3_nt: TGTGCCAGCAGGATGGGGGCCCTCACAGATACGCAGTATTTT

v_call: TRBV20-1
clone_size: many
j_call: TRBJ1-5
d_call: TRBD1
cdr3_aa: CSARSGQVQGNQPQHF
cdr3_nt: TGCAGTGCTAGATCGGGACAGGTTCAAGGCAATCAGCCCCAGCATTTT

v_call: TRBV7-2
clone_size: many
j_call: TRBJ2-7
d_call: NA
cdr3_aa: CASSLVGPSYEQYF
cdr3_nt: TGTGCCAGCAGCTTAGTGGGTCCCTCCTACGAGCAGTACTTC

v_call: TRBV20-1
clone_size: many
j_call: TRBJ1-3
d_call: NA
cdr3_aa: CKAGVGNTIYF
cdr3_nt: TGCAAAGCGGGGGTTGGAAACACCATATATTTT

v_call: TRBV5-6
clone_size: many
j_call: TRBJ1-4
d_call: NA
cdr3_aa: CASSLGYGNEKLFF
cdr3_nt: TGTGCCAGCAGCTTGGGGTACGGTAATGAAAAACTGTTTTTT

v_call: TRBV30
clone_size: many
j_call: TRBJ2-2
d_call: NA
cdr3_aa: CAWSVHTGELFF
cdr3_nt: TGTGCCTGGAGTGTCCACACCGGGGAGCTGTTTTTT

v_call: TRBV19
clone_size: NA
j_call: TRBJ1-6
d_call: NA
cdr3_aa: CASSPDVGVVNSPLHF
cdr3_nt: TGTGCCAGTAGTCCAGACGTGGGGGTAGTCAATTCACCCCTCCACTTT

v_call: TRBV6-5
clone_size: many
j_call: TRBJ1-1
d_call: NA
cdr3_aa: CASSYYPGPNTEAFF
cdr3_nt: TGTGCCAGCAGTTACTATCCGGGACCGAACACTGAAGCTTTCTTT

v_call: TRBV7-6
clone_size: many
j_call: TRBJ2-1
d_call: TRBD2
cdr3_aa: CASSGSSLAGGSYNEQFF
cdr3_nt: TGTGCCAGCAGCGGCTCCTCCTTAGCGGGAGGGTCCTACAATGAGCAGTTCTTC

v_call: TRBV7-6
clone_size: many
j_call: TRBJ2-3
d_call: NA
cdr3_aa: CASSLGGGRDTQYF
cdr3_nt: TGTGCCAGCAGCTTAGGGGGGGGCAGAGATACGCAGTATTTT

v_call: TRBV7-2
clone_size: many
j_call: TRBJ2-7
d_call: TRBD2
cdr3_aa: CASSSRTSGRAGEQYF
cdr3_nt: TGTGCCAGCAGCTCTCGGACTAGCGGGAGGGCCGGTGAGCAGTACTTC

v_call: TRBV28
clone_size: many
j_call: TRBJ1-5
d_call: NA
cdr3_aa: CASSFGGSVNQPQHF
cdr3_nt: TGTGCCAGCAGTTTCGGGGGAAGTGTAAATCAGCCCCAGCATTTT

v_call: TRBV7-2
clone_size: few
j_call: TRBJ2-7
d_call: NA
cdr3_aa: CASSLDRGGSVSDYGQYF
cdr3_nt: TGTGCCAGCAGCTTAGATCGAGGGGGTAGTGTGAGCGACTACGGGCAGTACTTC

v_call: TRBV12-3/TRBV12-4
clone_size: many
j_call: TRBJ2-4
d_call: NA
cdr3_aa: CASSFSSEDIQYF
cdr3_nt: TGTGCCAGCAGTTTTTCTAGCGAGGACATTCAGTACTTC

v_call: TRBV20-1
clone_size: NA
j_call: TRBJ1-2
d_call: TRBD1
cdr3_aa: CSARSRDRASNNYGYTF
cdr3_nt: TGCAGTGCCAGATCCCGGGACAGGGCCTCCAATAACTATGGCTACACCTTC

v_call: TRBV3-1
clone_size: many
j_call: TRBJ2-5
d_call: NA
cdr3_aa: CASSHAGEQETQYF
cdr3_nt: TGTGCCAGCAGCCATGCCGGGGAACAAGAGACCCAGTACTTC

v_call: TRBV6-5
clone_size: many
j_call: TRBJ1-1
d_call: NA
cdr3_aa: CASSYSRGTEAFF
cdr3_nt: TGTGCCAGCAGTTACTCGAGAGGCACTGAAGCTTTCTTT

v_call: TRBV6-2/TRBV6-3
clone_size: many
j_call: TRBJ2-1
d_call: TRBD2
cdr3_aa: CASSFTLTSGGYNEQFF
cdr3_nt: TGTGCCAGCAGTTTCACTCTGACTAGCGGGGGCTACAATGAGCAGTTCTTC

v_call: TRBV19
clone_size: NA
j_call: TRBJ1-2
d_call: TRBD1
cdr3_aa: CASSFRTGSLYGYTF
cdr3_nt: TGTGCCAGTAGTTTTCGGACAGGGTCCCTCTATGGCTACACCTTC

v_call: TRBV7-6
clone_size: many
j_call: TRBJ2-7
d_call: NA
cdr3_aa: CASCCDSSYEQYF
cdr3_nt: TGTGCCAGCTGCTGTGACAGTTCCTACGAGCAGTACTTC

v_call: TRBV28
clone_size: many
j_call: TRBJ1-6
d_call: TRBD1
cdr3_aa: CASSSTGQRDSPLHF
cdr3_nt: TGTGCCAGCAGTTCAACGGGACAGAGAGATTCACCCCTCCACTTT

v_call: TRBV4-3
clone_size: many
j_call: TRBJ2-7
d_call: NA
cdr3_aa: CASSQVPGPYEQYF
cdr3_nt: TGCGCCAGCAGCCAAGTCCCAGGGCCCTACGAGCAGTACTTC

v_call: TRBV4-1
clone_size: few
j_call: TRBJ2-5
d_call: NA
cdr3_aa: CASSPVGRGPQETQYF
cdr3_nt: TGCGCCAGCAGCCCAGTGGGACGGGGGCCCCAAGAGACCCAGTACTTC

v_call: TRBV5-6
clone_size: many
j_call: TRBJ1-1
d_call: NA
cdr3_aa: CASSLASDSEAFF
cdr3_nt: TGTGCCAGCAGCTTGGCCAGTGACAGCGAAGCTTTCTTT

v_call: TRBV18
clone_size: many
j_call: TRBJ1-1
d_call: TRBD1
cdr3_aa: CASSTWTGGNTEAFF
cdr3_nt: TGTGCCAGCTCAACCTGGACAGGGGGGAACACTGAAGCTTTCTTT

v_call: TRBV24-1
clone_size: NA
j_call: TRBJ1-1
d_call: NA
cdr3_aa: CATSGGWNTEAFF
cdr3_nt: TGTGCCACCAGTGGGGGGTGGAACACTGAAGCTTTCTTT

v_call: TRBV28
clone_size: many
j_call: TRBJ2-7
d_call: TRBD1
cdr3_aa: CASSPSGQGDNEQYF
cdr3_nt: TGTGCCAGCAGTCCTTCAGGACAGGGGGATAACGAGCAGTACTTC

v_call: TRBV6-1
clone_size: many
j_call: TRBJ2-1
d_call: NA
cdr3_aa: CASSRDRPTYNEQFF
cdr3_nt: TGTGCCAGCAGTCGAGACAGGCCCACCTACAATGAGCAGTTCTTC

v_call: TRBV11-2
clone_size: many
j_call: TRBJ2-3
d_call: TRBD2
cdr3_aa: CASSLGRLAGTDTQYF
cdr3_nt: TGTGCCAGCAGCTTAGGTCGGCTAGCGGGCACAGATACGCAGTATTTT

v_call: TRBV4-2
clone_size: many
j_call: TRBJ1-5
d_call: TRBD1
cdr3_aa: CASSRITGDNQPQHF
cdr3_nt: TGTGCCAGCAGCCGCATAACAGGGGACAATCAGCCCCAGCATTTT

v_call: TRBV9
clone_size: NA
j_call: TRBJ2-3
d_call: TRBD1
cdr3_aa: CASSVSRDRGAGTDTQYF
cdr3_nt: TGTGCCAGCAGCGTGAGCCGGGACAGGGGAGCGGGCACAGATACGCAGTATTTT

v_call: TRBV7-9
clone_size: many
j_call: TRBJ2-1
d_call: TRBD2
cdr3_aa: CASSEQTSGDEQFF
cdr3_nt: TGTGCCAGCAGCGAACAGACTAGCGGGGACGAGCAGTTCTTC

v_call: TRBV6-1
clone_size: many
j_call: TRBJ2-3
d_call: TRBD2
cdr3_aa: CASSLGTSGPTDTQYF
cdr3_nt: TGTGCCAGCAGTTTGGGGACTAGCGGCCCCACAGATACGCAGTATTTT

v_call: TRBV19
clone_size: NA
j_call: TRBJ2-7
d_call: NA
cdr3_aa: CASSMHSKYEQYF
cdr3_nt: TGTGCCAGTAGTATGCACAGCAAGTACGAGCAGTACTTC

v_call: TRBV7-9
clone_size: many
j_call: TRBJ2-1
d_call: NA
cdr3_aa: CASSLNSQRANEQFF
cdr3_nt: TGTGCCAGCAGCTTAAATAGCCAGCGGGCTAATGAGCAGTTCTTC

v_call: TRBV18
clone_size: many
j_call: TRBJ2-1
d_call: NA
cdr3_aa: CASSPQRNEQFF
cdr3_nt: TGTGCCAGCTCACCACAAAGAAATGAGCAGTTCTTC

v_call: TRBV9
clone_size: many
j_call: TRBJ1-3
d_call: NA
cdr3_aa: CASSETDSGNTIYF
cdr3_nt: TGTGCCAGCAGCGAAACAGACTCTGGAAACACCATATATTTT

v_call: TRBV6-2/TRBV6-3
clone_size: many
j_call: TRBJ2-1
d_call: TRBD2
cdr3_aa: CASSYWKGGRFGNEQFF
cdr3_nt: TGTGCCAGCAGTTACTGGAAGGGCGGGAGGTTTGGTAATGAGCAGTTCTTC

v_call: TRBV15
clone_size: many
j_call: TRBJ2-7
d_call: TRBD1
cdr3_aa: CATSNEQGAGYEQYF
cdr3_nt: TGTGCCACCAGCAATGAACAGGGGGCAGGGTACGAGCAGTACTTC

v_call: TRBV7-3
clone_size: many
j_call: TRBJ1-1
d_call: NA
cdr3_aa: CASSLRGTNTEAFF
cdr3_nt: TGTGCCAGCAGCTTAAGAGGTACGAACACTGAAGCTTTCTTT

v_call: TRBV11-2
clone_size: many
j_call: TRBJ2-3
d_call: NA
cdr3_aa: CASSHPQATDTQYF
cdr3_nt: TGTGCCAGCAGCCATCCCCAGGCCACAGATACGCAGTATTTT

v_call: TRBV28
clone_size: many
j_call: TRBJ2-4
d_call: NA
cdr3_aa: CASNSQGIAKNIQYF
cdr3_nt: TGTGCCAGCAATTCCCAGGGGATAGCCAAAAACATTCAGTACTTC

v_call: TRBV28
clone_size: many
j_call: TRBJ1-2
d_call: TRBD1
cdr3_aa: CASNDRGNYGYTF
cdr3_nt: TGTGCCAGCAATGACAGGGGTAACTATGGCTACACCTTC

v_call: TRBV28
clone_size: many
j_call: TRBJ2-3
d_call: NA
cdr3_aa: CASSWNRPTDTQYF
cdr3_nt: TGTGCCAGCAGTTGGAACAGACCCACAGATACGCAGTATTTT

v_call: TRBV12-3/TRBV12-4
clone_size: NA
j_call: TRBJ2-3
d_call: TRBD1
cdr3_aa: CASSETGGTDTQYF
cdr3_nt: TGTGCCAGCAGTGAAACAGGGGGGACAGATACGCAGTATTTT

v_call: TRBV7-2
clone_size: many
j_call: TRBJ1-1
d_call: NA
cdr3_aa: CASSPRQGNTEAFF
cdr3_nt: TGTGCCAGCAGCCCCCGCCAGGGTAACACTGAAGCTTTCTTT